The following is a T cell receptor (beta chain) sequence with its context. What this receptor recognizes is not known. Within one base of it there is no much larger clone, and no base qualities were kept. The data were taken from a study of CD8 T cell repertoires and HIV-1 epitope variants (dated by TCRdb to 2019 to 2021). General notes on the study: In separate culture wells, T cells were stimulated with each of twenty-five peptides that represented autologous and known Gag and Nef epitope variants. A CMV, EBV and flu peptide pool, the Ebola AY9 epitope as negative control, and a no-peptide well were included as control conditions. Three Gag epitope families and Nef HW9 and YT9 were included among the tested epitopes. T cells were enriched with the EasySep Human T Cell Enrichment Kit and co-cultured with equal numbers of autologous T cell-negative cells as antigen-presenting cells. For around 9 days the cultures were kept in IMDM with gentamicin, and on days 3 and 7 half of the media was changed with IL-2, IL-7 and IL-15 added. A 1M T cell aliquot was kept as an uncultured baseline condition, separate from the approximately 80 T cell cultures. Running each culture condition in triplicate, except for one peptide done in duplicate, gave a total of 70 to 85 T cell cultures. On the study overall, not on this receptor specifically: Roughly 5 clonotypes recognized the Nef KF9 family and one clonotype recognized the HW9 family, while no responses were seen to the TAALDMSHF plasma variant. The assay identified only TCR beta chains and indicated proliferation in response to antigen, without indicating T cell function or cytokine profile. The study identified under ten antigen-specific TCR beta clonotypes, 5 or 6 of which appeared to be cross-reactive for autologous or known escape epitope variants.

The immunoSEQ platform was used to sequence TCR beta CDR3 regions at survey depth. The QIAamp DNA micro kit was used to extract genomic DNA from every cultured and uncultured CD8+ T cell population. Processing in the source paper ran as follows. Samples with fewer than 5,000 productive reads were excluded, which removed about 6% of the roughly 75 HIV peptide-stimulated cultures. A MANAFEST web app trimmed sequences to CDR3 and removed nonproductive sequences, CDR3s under 5 amino acids, and those not starting C or ending F/W. Clonotypes were classified as antigen-specific only if expansion was observed in at least 2 of 3 replicates versus the no-peptide control at FDR 0.01, only within one epitope family. A frequency at least fivefold higher than in wells stimulated with peptides from other epitope families was additionally required for specific clonotypes. Entries here come from immuneACCESS through TCRdb and include only in-frame sequences with V and J called. Some clones fail to appear in such tables; in the studies checked, an unresolved V gene covers under half of the shortfall, and the cause of the remainder is unknown. V, J and clone size are those of that table, while D and trimming were read from the DNA. This sample gives 2,000 to 2,500 clones in total; about 70% of them show up just once. The ten largest clones capture about 40% of the sample.

The EasySep Human CD8+ T Cell Enrichment Kit was used on day 10 to isolate CD8+ T cells from every culture. This clonotype was obtained from a male donor with HIV. The sequenced sample was cultured CD8+ T cells derived from PBMCs.

The CDR3 protein sequence reads: CASSPEGGKTEAFF. The DNA reads TGTGCCAGCAGCCCCGAGGGGGGAAAGACTGAAGCTTTCTTT. The chain is encoded by TRBV13 joined to TRBJ1-1, with TRBD1 tentatively as D gene (6 bases match). The CDR3 spans 14 residues, from the cysteine through the phenylalanine. Only the CDR3 part of the read is kept: 42 bases, read in frame from the first base. A distance of 15 bases separates the germline ends of V and J, which lose 5 bases and 5 bases respectively. The germline V gene (reference sequence) provides CDR1 PRHDT and CDR2 FYEKMQ.